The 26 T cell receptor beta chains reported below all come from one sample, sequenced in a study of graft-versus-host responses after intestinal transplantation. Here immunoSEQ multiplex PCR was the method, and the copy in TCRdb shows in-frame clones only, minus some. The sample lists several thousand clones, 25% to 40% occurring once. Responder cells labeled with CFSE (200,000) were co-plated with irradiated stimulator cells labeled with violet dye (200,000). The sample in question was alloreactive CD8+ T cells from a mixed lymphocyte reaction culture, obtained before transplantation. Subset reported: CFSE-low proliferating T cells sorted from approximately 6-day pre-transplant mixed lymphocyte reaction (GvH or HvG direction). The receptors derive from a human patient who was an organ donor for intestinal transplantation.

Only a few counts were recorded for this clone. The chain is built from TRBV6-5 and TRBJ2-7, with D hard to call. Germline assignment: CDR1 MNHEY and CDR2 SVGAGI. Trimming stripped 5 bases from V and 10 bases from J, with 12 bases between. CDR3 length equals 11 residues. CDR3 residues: CASSVFPYQYF. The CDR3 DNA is TGTGCCAGCAGTGTTTTCCCATATCAGTACTTC.

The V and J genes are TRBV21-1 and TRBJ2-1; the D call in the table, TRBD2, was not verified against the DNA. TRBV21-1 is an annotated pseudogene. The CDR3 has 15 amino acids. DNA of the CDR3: TGTGCCAGCAGCAATCTTCGCGGGGTGGACAATGAGCAGTTCTTC. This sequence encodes CASSNLRGVDNEQFF.

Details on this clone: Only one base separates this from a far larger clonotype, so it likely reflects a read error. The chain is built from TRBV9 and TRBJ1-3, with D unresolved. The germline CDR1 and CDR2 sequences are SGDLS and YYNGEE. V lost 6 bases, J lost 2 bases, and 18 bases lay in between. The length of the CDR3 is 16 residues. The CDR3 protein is CASNVEIAGPGNTIYF. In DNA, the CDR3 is TGTGCCAGCAACGTCGAGATAGCCGGCCCTGGAAACACCATATATTTT.

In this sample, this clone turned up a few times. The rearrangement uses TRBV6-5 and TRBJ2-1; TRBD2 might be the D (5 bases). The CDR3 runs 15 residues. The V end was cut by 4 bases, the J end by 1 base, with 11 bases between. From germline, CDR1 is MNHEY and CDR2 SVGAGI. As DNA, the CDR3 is TGTGCCAGCAGTTGGGGAGAGCGGTCCTACAATGAGCAGTTCTTC. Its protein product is CASSWGERSYNEQFF.

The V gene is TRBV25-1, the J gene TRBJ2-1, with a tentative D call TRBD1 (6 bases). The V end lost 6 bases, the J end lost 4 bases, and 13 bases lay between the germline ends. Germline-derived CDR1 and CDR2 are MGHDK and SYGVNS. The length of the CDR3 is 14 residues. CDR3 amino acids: CASSYRTGYNEQFF. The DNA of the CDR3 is TGTGCCAGCAGCTACCGCACAGGGTACAATGAGCAGTTCTTC.

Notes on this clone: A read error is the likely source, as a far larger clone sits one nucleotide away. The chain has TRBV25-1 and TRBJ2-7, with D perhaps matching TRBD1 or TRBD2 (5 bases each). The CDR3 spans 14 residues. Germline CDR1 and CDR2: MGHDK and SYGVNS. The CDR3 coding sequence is TGTGCCAGCAGTTTCGGGACCGGTCCCTACGGGCAGTACTTC. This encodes CASSFGTGPYGQYF.

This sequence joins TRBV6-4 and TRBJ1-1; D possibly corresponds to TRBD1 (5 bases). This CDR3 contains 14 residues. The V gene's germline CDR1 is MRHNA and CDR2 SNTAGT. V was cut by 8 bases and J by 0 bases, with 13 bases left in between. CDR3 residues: CASCREEMNTEAFF. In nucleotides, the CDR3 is TGTGCCAGCTGCAGGGAAGAGATGAACACTGAAGCTTTCTTT.

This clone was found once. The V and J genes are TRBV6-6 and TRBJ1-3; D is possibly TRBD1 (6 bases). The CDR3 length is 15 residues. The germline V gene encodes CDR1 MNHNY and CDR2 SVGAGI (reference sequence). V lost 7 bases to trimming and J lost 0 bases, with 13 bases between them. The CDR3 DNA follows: TGTGCCAGCAAGATGTGGACAGACTCTGGAAACACCATATATTTT. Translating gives CASKMWTDSGNTIYF.

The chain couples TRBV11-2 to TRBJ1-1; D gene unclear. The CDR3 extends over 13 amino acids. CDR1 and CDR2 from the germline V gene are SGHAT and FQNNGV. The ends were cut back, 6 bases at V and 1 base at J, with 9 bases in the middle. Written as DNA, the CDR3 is TGTGCCAGCAGTACGGGCTCGAACACTGAAGCTTTCTTT. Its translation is CASSTGSNTEAFF.

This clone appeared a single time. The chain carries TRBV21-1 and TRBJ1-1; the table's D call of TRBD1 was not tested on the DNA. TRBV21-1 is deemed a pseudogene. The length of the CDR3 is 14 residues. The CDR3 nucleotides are TGTGCCAGCAGCAATCCCACAATTCGCACTGAAGCTTTCTTT. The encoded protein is CASSNPTIRTEAFF.

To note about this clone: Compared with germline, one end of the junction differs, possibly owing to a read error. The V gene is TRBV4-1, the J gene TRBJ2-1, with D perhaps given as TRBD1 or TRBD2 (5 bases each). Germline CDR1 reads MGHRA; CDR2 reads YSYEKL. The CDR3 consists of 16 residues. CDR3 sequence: CASSPSGASTYDEQFF. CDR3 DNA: TGCGCCAGCAGCCCTTCCGGGGCTTCGACCTACGATGAGCAGTTCTTC.

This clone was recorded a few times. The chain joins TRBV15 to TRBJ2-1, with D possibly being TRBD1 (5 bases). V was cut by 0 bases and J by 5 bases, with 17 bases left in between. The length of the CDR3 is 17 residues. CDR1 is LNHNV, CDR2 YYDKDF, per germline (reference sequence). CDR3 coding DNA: TGTGCCACCAGCAGAGACTCCCCTGCCAGGGTACACAATGAGCAGTTCTTC. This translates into CATSRDSPARVHNEQFF.

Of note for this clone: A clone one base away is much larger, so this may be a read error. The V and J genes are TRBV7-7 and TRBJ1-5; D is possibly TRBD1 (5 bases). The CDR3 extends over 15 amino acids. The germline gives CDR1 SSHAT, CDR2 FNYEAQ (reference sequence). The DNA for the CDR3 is TGTGCTTGCAGCCGGGGGGGGAAGGGGAGTCAGCCCCAGCATTTT. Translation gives CACSRGGKGSQPQHF. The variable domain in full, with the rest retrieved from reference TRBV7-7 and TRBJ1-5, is GAGVSQSPRYKVTKRGQDVTLRCDPISSHATLYWYQQALGQGPEFLTYFNYEAQPDKSGLPSDRFSAERPEGSISTLTIQRTEQRDSAMYRCACSRGGKGSQPQHFGDGTRLSIL.

CDR3 bases: TGTGCCAGCAGCTTTGGCGTGGACTCCGCCGAGCAGTACTTC. The encoded protein is CASSFGVDSAEQYF. The V gene is TRBV5-6, the J gene TRBJ2-7; maybe TRBD2 (5 bases). Deletions cut 2 bases from V and 6 bases from J, with 15 bases between. Germline CDR1 SGHDT, CDR2 YYEEEE. This CDR3 comprises 14 residues.

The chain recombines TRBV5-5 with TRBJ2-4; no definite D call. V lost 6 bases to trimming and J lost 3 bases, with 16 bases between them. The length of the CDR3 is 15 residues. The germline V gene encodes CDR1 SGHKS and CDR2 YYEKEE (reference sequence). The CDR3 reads CASTLIGLVKNIQYF. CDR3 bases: TGTGCCAGCACCCTTATAGGCCTTGTCAAAAACATTCAGTACTTC.

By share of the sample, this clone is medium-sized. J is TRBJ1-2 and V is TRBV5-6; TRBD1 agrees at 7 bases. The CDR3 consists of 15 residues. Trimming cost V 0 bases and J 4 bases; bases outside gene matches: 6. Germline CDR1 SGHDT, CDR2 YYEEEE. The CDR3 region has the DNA TGTGCCAGCAGCTTGGTGACGACAGGGCCCTATGGCTACACCTTC. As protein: CASSLVTTGPYGYTF.

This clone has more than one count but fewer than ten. As DNA, the CDR3 is TGTGCCAGCAGCGTTCTCAGGGGAGATACGCAGTATTTT. Translating it yields CASSVLRGDTQYF. The chain joins TRBV7-8 to TRBJ2-3, with D maybe TRBD1 (6 bases). V was trimmed by 5 bases and J by 5 bases, leaving 11 bases between them. The CDR3 extends over 13 amino acids. Germline CDR1 and CDR2: SGHVS and FQNEAQ.

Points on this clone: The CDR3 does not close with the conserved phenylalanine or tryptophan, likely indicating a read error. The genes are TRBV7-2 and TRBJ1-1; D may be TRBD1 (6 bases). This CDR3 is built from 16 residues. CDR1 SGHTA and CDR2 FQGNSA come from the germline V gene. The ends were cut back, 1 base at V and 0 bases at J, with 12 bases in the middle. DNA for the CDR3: TGTGCCAGCAGCTTAGGGTGGGGGGGCATGAACACTGAAGCTTTCCTT. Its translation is CASSLGWGGMNTEAFL.

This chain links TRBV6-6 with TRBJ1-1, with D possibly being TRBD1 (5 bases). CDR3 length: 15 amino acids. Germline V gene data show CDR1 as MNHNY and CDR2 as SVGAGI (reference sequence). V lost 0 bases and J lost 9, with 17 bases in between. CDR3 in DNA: TGTGCCAGCAGTTACTCGATGGGGGACCATTCACAAGCTTTCTTT. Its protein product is CASSYSMGDHSQAFF.

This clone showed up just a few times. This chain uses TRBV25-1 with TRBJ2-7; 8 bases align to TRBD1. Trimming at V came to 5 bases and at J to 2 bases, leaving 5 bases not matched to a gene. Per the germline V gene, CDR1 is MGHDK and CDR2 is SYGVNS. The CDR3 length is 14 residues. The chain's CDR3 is CASSPGTGAYEQYF. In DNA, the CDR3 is TGTGCCAGCAGTCCAGGGACAGGAGCCTACGAGCAGTACTTC.

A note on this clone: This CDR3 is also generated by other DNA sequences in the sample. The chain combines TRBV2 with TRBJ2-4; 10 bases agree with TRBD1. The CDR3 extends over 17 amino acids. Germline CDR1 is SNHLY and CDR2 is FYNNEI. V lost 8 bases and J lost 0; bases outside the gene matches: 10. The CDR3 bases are TGTGCCAGCCAACCGGGACAGGGGACGCTAGCCAAAAACATTCAGTACTTC. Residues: CASQPGQGTLAKNIQYF. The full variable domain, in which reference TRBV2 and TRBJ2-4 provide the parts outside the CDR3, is EPEVTQTPSHQVTQMGQEVILRCVPISNHLYFYWYRQILGQKVEFLVSFYNNEISEKSEIFDDQFSVERPDGSNFTLKIRSTKLEDSAMYFCASQPGQGTLAKNIQYFGAGTRLSVL.

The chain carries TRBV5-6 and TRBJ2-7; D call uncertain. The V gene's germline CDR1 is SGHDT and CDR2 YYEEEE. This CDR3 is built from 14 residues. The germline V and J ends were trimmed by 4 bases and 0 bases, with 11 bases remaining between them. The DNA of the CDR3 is TGTGCCAGCAGCCCTGGAACTGGCTCCTACGAGCAGTACTTC. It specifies CASSPGTGSYEQYF.

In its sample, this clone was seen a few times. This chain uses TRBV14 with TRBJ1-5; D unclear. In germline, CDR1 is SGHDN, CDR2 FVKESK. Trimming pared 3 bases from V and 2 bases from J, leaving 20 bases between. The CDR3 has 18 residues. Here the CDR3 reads CASSHYWQFSEGNQPQHF. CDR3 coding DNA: TGTGCCAGCAGCCATTATTGGCAGTTTTCCGAGGGCAATCAGCCCCAGCATTTT.

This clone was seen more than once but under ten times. CDR3 residues: CASSLGEGDYEQYF. In DNA form, the CDR3 reads TGTGCCAGCAGTTTGGGAGAGGGGGACTACGAGCAGTACTTC. This chain connects TRBV27 to TRBJ2-7, with D possibly being TRBD1 (6 bases). Trimming removed 3 bases at V and 3 bases at J, with 12 bases between. Germline lookup yields CDR1 MNHEY and CDR2 SMNVEV (reference sequence). The CDR3 length is 14 residues.

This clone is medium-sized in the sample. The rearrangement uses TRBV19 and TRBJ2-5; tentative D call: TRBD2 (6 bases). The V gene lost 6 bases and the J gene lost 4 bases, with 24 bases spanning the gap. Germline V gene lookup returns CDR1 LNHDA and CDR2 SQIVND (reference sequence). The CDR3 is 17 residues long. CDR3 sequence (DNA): TGTGCCAGTAGCCCAACGCGGGGTCGCCCCTTCGGAGAGACCCAGTACTTC. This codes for CASSPTRGRPFGETQYF.

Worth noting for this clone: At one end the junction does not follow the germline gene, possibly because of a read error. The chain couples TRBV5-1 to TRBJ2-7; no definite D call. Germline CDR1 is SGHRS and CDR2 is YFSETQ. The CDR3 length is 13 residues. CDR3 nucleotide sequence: TGTGCCAGCAGCATAGATCCCGGGTACGAGCAGTACTTC. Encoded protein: CASSIDPGYEQYF.